This T cell receptor beta chain is from a study of graft-versus-host responses after intestinal transplantation. Study-wide context: Recipients across the board were started on anti-thymocyte globulin induction, then kept on tacrolimus and steroids for about 3 years. Study findings and constraints: Investigators detected GvH clones in recipient marrow, with some emerging earlier in ileum or blood.

On this clone itself: Its target is not known.

The V end was cut by 2 bases, the J end by 7 bases, with 15 bases between. This CDR3 contains 15 residues. Sequencing used immunoSEQ multiplex PCR; TCRdb keeps in-frame clones, though not all of them. This sample has 20,000 to 25,000 clones, with 89% found just once. The receptor comes from a human patient who received an intestinal transplant, so some T cells may come from the graft donor. The sequences come from PBMCs, collected roughly 64 days after intestinal transplantation. The rearrangement links TRBV23-1 to TRBJ1-5; no definite D call. TRBV23-1 is annotated as an ORF whose role is uncertain. CDR3 DNA sequence: TGCGCCAGCAGTCAAGGGAGGGCGCATGGGCAGCCCCAGCATTTT. Amino acid sequence: CASSQGRAHGQPQHF.